This TCR beta chain was captured in a study of regulatory T cells in long-lasting Graves disease. Sequencing libraries for TCR beta were prepared with iRepertoire HTBI primers and Arm-PCR of CDR3 regions. TCRdb analysed the multiplex PCR reads with MiXCR anew, one entry per CDR3 protein. The data show more than 350,000 distinct CDR3 sequences, under 25% seen once. Trimming removed 0 bases from V and 4 bases from J; junction bases left unmatched: 4. The CDR3 spans 15 residues. Germline V lookup: CDR1 MNHEY, CDR2 SVGEGT. As for time point: persistent/refractory GD, antithyroid drugs over 5 years with positive TRAb. Construction of the TCR library relied on RNA isolated from PBMCs.

The clonotype comes from a female donor with Graves disease. The chain employs TRBV6-2 or TRBV6-3 and TRBJ1-2; 8 nucleotides match TRBD1. This specimen was peripheral blood mononuclear cells (PBMCs), taken when the disease was refractory, from a patient treated with antithyroid drugs. CDR3 sequence: CASSYSGTGLYGYTF. Written as DNA, the CDR3 is TGTGCCAGCAGTTACTCCGGGACAGGCCTCTATGGCTACACCTTC.